What follows are 6 T cell receptor beta chains derived from one specimen sequenced in a study of regulatory T cells in long-lasting Graves disease. Through Arm-PCR of CDR3 regions and iRepertoire HTBI primers, TCR beta libraries were built. TCRdb ran MiXCR on the multiplex PCR reads and lists one entry per CDR3 protein. Seen here are fewer than 600,000 distinct CDR3 sequences, approximately 23% observed once, and the top ten hold around 12%. Time point here: persistent/refractory GD, antithyroid drugs over 5 years with positive TRAb. PBMC RNA served as the TCR library source. Sequences were derived from peripheral blood mononuclear cells (PBMCs), sampled when the disease was refractory, from a patient treated with antithyroid drugs. The receptors were gathered from a female donor with Graves disease.

This clonotype was counted between two and nine times. The chain uses TRBV6-5 and TRBJ1-2; tentatively, D is TRBD1 (5 bases). Germline V gene lookup returns CDR1 MNHEY and CDR2 SVGAGI. The CDR3 sequence is 15 residues long. The germline V and J ends were trimmed by 0 bases and 4 bases, with 12 bases remaining between them. CDR3 bases: TGTGCCAGCAGTTACTCCGGACATATGGCCTATGGCTACACCTTC. Residues: CASSYSGHMAYGYTF.

This chain links TRBV5-5 with TRBJ1-1; TRBD1 agrees at 10 bases. CDR3 length: 14 amino acids. Germline V gene sequence: CDR1 SGHKS, CDR2 YYEKEE (reference sequence). J lost 5 bases, V lost 5 bases, and 6 bases had no gene match. CDR3 sequence (DNA): TGTGCCAGCAGGGATGGGACAGGGGAGACTGAAGCTTTCTTT. Its translation is CASRDGTGETEAFF. Supplemented by reference TRBV5-5 and TRBJ1-1, the full variable domain reads DAGVTQSPTHLIKTRGQQVTLRCSPISGHKSVSWYQQVLGQGPQFIFQYYEKEERGRGNFPDRFSARQFPNYSSELNVNALLLGDSALYLCASRDGTGETEAFFGQGTRLTVV.

The CDR3 region is CASSPHGGGGNIQYF. In DNA form, the CDR3 reads TGTGCCAGCAGCCCTCATGGGGGGGGGGGAAACATTCAGTACTTC. V is TRBV7-2 and J is TRBJ2-4, with 7 bases identical to TRBD2. V dropped 5 bases and J dropped 6; count of bases not matched to a gene: 10. This CDR3 is 15 amino acids long. CDR1 and CDR2 from the germline V gene are SGHTA and FQGNSA.

This clonotype was seen at least ten times. The rearrangement links TRBV28 to TRBJ1-5, with D hard to call. The CDR3 runs to 15 residues. Trimming took 5 bases from V and 0 from J, leaving 11 bases between them. CDR1 and CDR2 (germline): MDHEN, SYDVKM. In nucleotides, the CDR3 is TGTGCCAGCAGTCCAACAGATTATAGCAATCAGCCCCAGCATTTT. Its protein is CASSPTDYSNQPQHF.

Ten or more counts support this clonotype. The chain carries TRBV12-3 or TRBV12-4 and TRBJ2-7; D may be TRBD1 (7 bases). V was trimmed by 6 bases and J by 2 bases, leaving 17 bases between them. This CDR3 has 15 residues. CDR3 sequence (DNA): TGTGCCAGCAGCAGGAGGGGACAGAAAACCTACGAGCAGTACTTC. Translated: CASSRRGQKTYEQYF.

There are many counts of this clonotype. V usage is TRBV24-1 and J usage is TRBJ2-5, with D perhaps matching TRBD1 (5 bases). V was cut by 7 bases and J by 2 bases, with 16 bases left in between. From germline, CDR1 is KGHDR and CDR2 SFDVKD. The CDR3 has 15 amino acids. The CDR3 region is CATRWTTSIQETQYF. DNA for the CDR3: TGTGCCACCAGATGGACAACAAGTATTCAAGAGACCCAGTACTTC.